The sequence of this T cell receptor beta chain was determined in a study of T-cell memory formation after mild COVID-19. General study results and limits: Contracting clones from day 15 to 85 showed balanced CD4/CD8; later expanders favored CD4+.

This clonotype has just a few counts. Its antigen is unidentified. Germline-derived CDR1 and CDR2 are SGHTA and FQGTGA. The CDR3 totals 12 residues. Trimming pared 8 bases from V and 6 bases from J, leaving 11 bases between. TCRdb ran MiXCR on the 5' RACE reads and lists one entry per CDR3 protein. The table records under 300,000 distinct CDR3 sequences, about a sixth of them present only once. This sequence originates from a man aged 18 to 35 who had mild COVID-19 (a few samples of this study predate the infection). Cell type and time point are not known. What was sequenced was PBMCs or a T cell subset sorted from them (not recorded which). The genes are TRBV7-3 and TRBJ2-1, with no clear D. The CDR3 bases are TGTGCCAGCGGCCACCCAGGCAATGAGCAGTTCTTC. Its translation is CASGHPGNEQFF.